Below are 30 T cell receptor beta chains sequenced from a single sample in a study of T cells in Graves' hyperthyroidism and ophthalmopathy. Amplification of TCR beta CDR3 regions was performed using RNA transcripts as template. A first-round RT-PCR of the TCR CDR3 used the HTBI primer set. Each CDR3 protein gets one entry after TCRdb re-called the multiplex PCR reads with MiXCR. The profile shows roughly 740,000 distinct CDR3 sequences, 16% of them singletons. The source material was blood. The receptors stem from a young man with Graves' hyperthyroidism.

Remarks on this clonotype: Germline and junction disagree at one end, which may indicate a read error. The chain recombines TRBV29-1 with TRBJ2-2; D assignment may be TRBD1 or TRBD2 (6 bases each). There are 16 residues in the CDR3. Germline assignment: CDR1 SQVTM and CDR2 ANQGSEA. As DNA, the CDR3 is TGCAGCCTTGAAAGGGGGGCCCTCGGGCCCACCGGGGAGCTGTTTTTT. Amino acid sequence: CSLERGALGPTGELFF.

The chain employs TRBV9 and TRBJ2-7; D is perhaps TRBD2 (6 bases). This CDR3 region has 14 residues. V was pared by 4 bases and J by 3 bases, with 14 bases between. CDR1 and CDR2 from the germline V gene are SGDLS and YYNGEE. CDR3 DNA: TGTGCCAGCAGCCGAAAGGAGGGTTTCTACGAGCAGTACTTC. It specifies CASSRKEGFYEQYF.

This chain joins TRBV5-4 and TRBJ2-2; TRBD2 matches at 13 bases. V shed 5 bases and J 4 bases; nucleotides not matched to a gene: 11. CDR1 SGHNT and CDR2 YYREEE come from the germline V gene (reference sequence). The CDR3 is 18 residues long. CDR3 loop: CASSPGTSGTTGTGELFF. Written as DNA, the CDR3 is TGTGCCAGCAGTCCCGGGACTAGCGGGACTACGGGCACCGGGGAGCTGTTTTTT.

This clonotype was found a few times. This sequence joins TRBV4-1 and TRBJ2-4; maybe TRBD2 (5 bases). The length of the CDR3 is 19 residues. Germline V gene sequence: CDR1 MGHRA, CDR2 YSYEKL. Trimming cost V 1 base and J 0 bases, with 19 bases left between them. CDR3 residues: CASSQGLYSLGSAKNIQYF. The CDR3 DNA reads TGCGCCAGCAGCCAAGGACTATACAGTCTTGGCTCAGCCAAAAACATTCAGTACTTC.

V and J are TRBV7-9 and TRBJ1-6, with a possible D match to TRBD1 (6 bases). The V end lost 6 bases, the J end lost 2 bases, and 11 bases lay between the germline ends. CDR1 and CDR2 from the germline V gene are SEHNR and FQNEAQ (reference sequence). The CDR3 consists of 15 residues. In DNA, the CDR3 is TGTGCCAGCAGGCGCGACAGGCCCTATAATTCACCCCTCCACTTT. Translation gives CASRRDRPYNSPLHF.

This clonotype has ten or more counts. The rearrangement uses TRBV12-3 or TRBV12-4 and TRBJ1-2; D remains unclear. V lost 6 bases and J 4 bases, leaving 9 bases between the germline ends. The CDR3 spans 12 residues. For the CDR3, the DNA is TGTGCCAGCAGGCAACAGCTCTATGGCTACACCTTC. This translates into CASRQQLYGYTF.

In its sample, this clonotype was seen many times. The J gene is TRBJ1-1, the V gene TRBV11-1, with D unclear. Trimming took off 8 bases at V and 1 base at J, with 11 bases between the two ends. The CDR3 spans 13 residues. CDR1 is SGHAT and CDR2 is FQDESV in the germline V gene (reference sequence). CDR3 region: CASSRLQNTEAFF. CDR3 coding DNA: TGTGCCAGCTCTCGACTGCAGAACACTGAAGCTTTCTTT.

This clonotype was recorded many times. The gene calls are TRBV7-3 and TRBJ2-7; TRBD2 aligns across 7 bases. The CDR3 consists of 15 residues. CDR1 SGHTA and CDR2 FQGTGA come from the germline V gene. J was trimmed by 5 bases and V by 5 bases; bases with no gene match: 12. The CDR3 DNA is TGTGCCAGCAGCAACGGACTAGTCCCTTTCCACGAGCAGTACTTC. Translating it yields CASSNGLVPFHEQYF.

On this clonotype itself: At one end, the junction sequence differs from germline, possibly due to a read error. This rearrangement joins TRBV7-9 to TRBJ1-4, with D perhaps matching TRBD1 (6 bases). Per the germline V gene, CDR1 is SEHNR and CDR2 is FQNEAQ (reference sequence). CDR3 length equals 16 residues. The CDR3 reads CTSSSRFGGANEKLFF. DNA of the CDR3: TGTACCAGCAGCTCCCGCTTTGGGGGGGCAAATGAAAAACTGTTTTTT.

The chain carries TRBV9 and TRBJ1-1; 9 bases fit TRBD1. The CDR3 loop spans 14 amino acids. J was trimmed by 5 bases and V by 0 bases; bases with no gene match: 2. CDR1 SGDLS and CDR2 YYNGEE come from the germline V gene. The DNA for the CDR3 is TGTGCCAGCAGCGTAGGACAGGGGGTTACTGAAGCTTTCTTT. This encodes CASSVGQGVTEAFF.

Many counts were recorded for this clonotype. V and J are TRBV28 and TRBJ2-7, with D perhaps TRBD2 (5 bases). This CDR3 is built from 15 residues. Germline V gene data show CDR1 as MDHEN and CDR2 as SYDVKM. V was trimmed by 4 bases and J by 0 bases, leaving 13 bases between them. The CDR3 spells CASSSRTRPSYEQYF. The CDR3, as DNA: TGTGCCAGCAGTTCCCGGACTCGGCCCTCCTACGAGCAGTACTTC.

V usage is TRBV5-1 and J usage is TRBJ1-5; D gene uncertain. The CDR3 runs 13 residues. The V gene's germline CDR1 is SGHRS and CDR2 YFSETQ. Trimming pared 4 bases from V and 4 bases from J, leaving 9 bases between. The CDR3 DNA reads TGCGCCAGCAGCACAGAGGCGAATCAGCCCCAGCATTTT. Protein: CASSTEANQPQHF. Using reference TRBV5-1 and TRBJ1-5 for the parts outside the CDR3, the full variable domain is KAGVTQTPRYLIKTRGQQVTLSCSPISGHRSVSWYQQTPGQGLQFLFEYFSETQRNKGNFPGRFSGRQFSNSRSEMNVSTLELGDSALYLCASSTEANQPQHFGDGTRLSIL.

The chain recombines TRBV12-3 or TRBV12-4 with TRBJ2-3; 8 nucleotides match TRBD2. The V gene end was trimmed by 3 bases and the J gene end by 0 bases; junction bases not matched to a gene: 5. The CDR3 is made up of 16 amino acids. CDR3 region: CASSLWLAGSTDTQYF. The CDR3, as DNA: TGTGCCAGCAGTTTGTGGCTAGCGGGCAGCACAGATACGCAGTATTTT.

The chain's CDR3 is CASSQRIETPNHRNYQETQYF. CDR3 in DNA: TGTGCCAGCTCTCAACGAATTGAGACTCCAAATCATAGAAACTACCAAGAGACCCAGTACTTC. This sequence joins TRBV3-1 and TRBJ2-5; no firm D call. This CDR3 has 21 residues. Germline CDR1 reads LGHDT; CDR2 reads YNNKEL (reference sequence). The germline V and J ends were trimmed by 8 bases and 0 bases, with 34 bases remaining between them.

Comments on this clonotype: Its ends do not fully match the called genes, so a read error is possible. The V and J genes are TRBV12-3 or TRBV12-4 and TRBJ2-2; 7 bases are shared with TRBD2. The CDR3 loop spans 14 amino acids. CDR3: CVSTLGLNTGELFF. CDR3 DNA sequence: TGTGTCAGCACCCTGGGACTAAACACCGGGGAGCTGTTTTTT.

This clonotype was observed many times. The chain uses TRBV28 and TRBJ1-4; D gene ambiguous. The CDR3 sequence is 16 residues long. Per germline, CDR1 MDHEN and CDR2 SYDVKM. Trimming removed 6 bases at V and 8 bases at J, with 22 bases between. CDR3 protein: CASSREMGSEDEKLFF. CDR3 sequence (DNA): TGTGCCAGCAGCCGGGAGATGGGCTCGGAGGACGAAAAACTGTTTTTT.

This clonotype was seen more than once but under ten times. The chain couples TRBV24-1 to TRBJ1-2; D is undetermined. Trimming took off 5 bases at V and 9 bases at J, with 12 bases between the two ends. Germline-derived CDR1 and CDR2 are KGHDR and SFDVKD. The CDR3 spans 12 residues. The CDR3 loop is CATSGRAQRYTF. The CDR3 DNA reads as TGTGCCACCAGTGGGAGGGCGCAGCGCTACACCTTC.

The rearrangement uses TRBV20-1 and TRBJ2-7, with 7 positions matching TRBD1. Germline assignment: CDR1 DFQATT and CDR2 SNEGSKA (reference sequence). Trimming removed 6 bases from V and 4 bases from J; junction bases left unmatched: 6. This CDR3 contains 12 residues. The CDR3 DNA reads TGCAGTGCCCCCACAGGGGCGTACGAGCAGTACTTC. Encoded protein: CSAPTGAYEQYF.

Only one count was recorded for this clonotype. The chain couples TRBV28 to TRBJ2-1; 7 bases are shared with TRBD1. This CDR3 spans 15 amino acids. V lost 1 base to trimming and J lost 3 bases; unmatched junction nucleotides: 3. The germline V gene has CDR1 MDHEN and CDR2 SYDVKM. In nucleotides, the CDR3 is TGTGCCAGCAGTTTATTCGCAGGGGGCTACAATGAGCAGTTCTTC. Translation: CASSLFAGGYNEQFF. The full variable domain, completed using reference TRBV28 and TRBJ2-1, is DVKVTQSSRYLVKRTGEKVFLECVQDMDHENMFWYRQDPGLGLRLIYFSYDVKMKEKGDIPEGYSVSREKKERFSLILESASTNQTSMYLCASSLFAGGYNEQFFGPGTRLTVL.

There are a few counts of this clonotype. The chain couples TRBV7-2 to TRBJ2-7; 7 nucleotides match TRBD1. J gave up 5 bases and V 5 bases, and 15 bases lay outside the gene matches. The CDR3 extends over 16 amino acids. From germline, CDR1 is SGHTA and CDR2 FQGNSA. The CDR3 spells CASSPPGGTDFHEQYF. Here the CDR3 DNA reads TGTGCCAGCAGCCCCCCCGGTGGGACAGATTTCCACGAGCAGTACTTC.

In this sample, this clonotype turned up many times. This chain connects TRBV2 to TRBJ2-7; D unresolved. Trimming cost V 0 bases and J 6 bases, with 9 bases left between them. Germline lookup yields CDR1 SNHLY and CDR2 FYNNEI. The CDR3 sequence is 13 residues long. The CDR3 sequence is CASSEARQTEQYF. In DNA form, the CDR3 reads TGTGCCAGCAGTGAAGCGCGTCAGACCGAGCAGTACTTC.

The chain combines TRBV19 with TRBJ2-2; TRBD1 aligns across 9 bases. This CDR3 is built from 16 residues. Germline loops: CDR1 LNHDA, CDR2 SQIVND (reference sequence). V was pared by 2 bases and J by 4 bases, with 5 bases of the junction left unmatched. CDR3 loop: CASSILPGQGTGELFF. The DNA of the CDR3 is TGTGCCAGTAGTATACTCCCGGGACAGGGCACCGGGGAGCTGTTTTTT.

This clonotype has ten or more counts. The chain carries TRBV20-1 and TRBJ2-1, with 9 bases fitting TRBD2. The ends lost 1 base at V and 6 bases at J; junction bases unmatched: 7. The CDR3 runs 15 residues. The germline V gene encodes CDR1 DFQATT and CDR2 SNEGSKA (reference sequence). The CDR3: CSARGVTSGVNEQFF. CDR3 DNA sequence: TGCAGTGCTAGAGGTGTGACTAGCGGAGTCAATGAGCAGTTCTTC.

This clonotype was found many times. V usage is TRBV20-1 and J usage is TRBJ2-7; TRBD2 matches 11 bases. The CDR3 runs 13 residues. CDR1 and CDR2 (germline): DFQATT, SNEGSKA (reference sequence). The ends lost 6 bases at V and 1 base at J; junction bases unmatched: 2. DNA for the CDR3: TGCAGTGCCGGGACTAGCGGATCCTACGAGCAGTACTTC. This gives the protein CSAGTSGSYEQYF.

The sample holds many counts of this clonotype. At one end, the junction sequence differs from germline, possibly due to a read error. The gene calls are TRBV11-3 and TRBJ2-3; 16 bases line up with TRBD2. Germline V gene lookup returns CDR1 SGHNT and CDR2 YENEEA. The CDR3 covers 19 residues. CDR3 coding DNA: TGTGCCAGCAGGTTAGGGGGGACTAGCGGGAGGGCCAACACAGATACGCAGTATTTT. Translation gives CASRLGGTSGRANTDTQYF. The full variable domain, rest sourced from reference TRBV11-3 and TRBJ2-3, is EAGVVQSPRYKIIEKKQPVAFWCNPISGHNTLYWYLQNLGQGPELLIRYENEEAVDDSQLPKDRFSAERLKGVDSTLKIQPAELGDSAVYLCASRLGGTSGRANTDTQYFGPGTRLTVL.

This clonotype was seen a few times. The chain joins TRBV3-1 to TRBJ1-1; D might be TRBD1 (5 bases). Germline V gene data show CDR1 as LGHDT and CDR2 as YNNKEL (reference sequence). There are 14 residues in the CDR3. Trimming removed 4 bases from V and 10 bases from J, with 19 bases in between. CDR3 in amino acids: CASSPPDPDGAAFF. The CDR3 DNA sequence: TGTGCCAGCAGCCCACCTGATCCAGATGGGGCAGCTTTCTTT.

CDR3: CASSAMGGNEQFF. In DNA form, the CDR3 reads TGTGCCAGCAGCGCCATGGGAGGGAATGAGCAGTTCTTC. The V and J genes are TRBV9 and TRBJ2-1; 7 bases agree with TRBD2. The CDR3 runs to 13 residues. J was trimmed by 7 bases and V by 3 bases; bases with no gene match: 4. Germline V CDR1 and CDR2: SGDLS, YYNGEE.

This clonotype was counted at least ten times. The chain couples TRBV28 to TRBJ2-7; D may be TRBD1 or TRBD2 (5 bases each). The germline V gene has CDR1 MDHEN and CDR2 SYDVKM. V dropped 6 bases and J dropped 5 bases, with 14 bases sitting between them. CDR3 size: 13 residues. CDR3 DNA sequence: TGTGCCAGCAGGCCGGTCGTGGGGGACGAGCAGTACTTC. Residues: CASRPVVGDEQYF.

This clonotype was observed many times. The rearrangement uses TRBV11-2 and TRBJ2-7, with D unresolved. The CDR3 extends over 13 amino acids. Germline assignment: CDR1 SGHAT and CDR2 FQNNGV. V shed 1 base and J shed 3 bases, with 7 bases lying between them. The chain's CDR3 is CASSLVRNYEQYF. CDR3 nucleotides: TGTGCCAGCAGCTTAGTACGAAACTACGAGCAGTACTTC.

This clonotype was seen repeatedly, ten times or more. This chain joins TRBV30 and TRBJ1-1; no definite D call. The CDR3 extends over 13 amino acids. V lost 0 bases and J 0 bases, leaving 5 bases between the germline ends. Germline V CDR1 and CDR2: GTSNPN, SVGIG (reference sequence). The CDR3 DNA reads as TGTGCCTGGAGTGTAACAATGAACACTGAAGCTTTCTTT. This gives the protein CAWSVTMNTEAFF.